The TCR beta chain under discussion was sequenced for a study of blood T cell repertoires in COVID-19 (dated by TCRdb to between 2020 and 2021). Concerning the study at large: The collaborator samples originated in the United States, Italy and Spain and spanned the acute and convalescent phases of COVID-19. Samples came from the ongoing ImmuneRACE study (first 160 participants) plus 1,254 subjects from 6 global collaborators. Where available, HLA class I and class II types were obtained from metadata supplied by the sample provider rather than from assay-based typing. The prospective study material was composed of cDNA or gDNA derived from T cells, B-cell-depleted T cells, or PBMCs. Sample metadata almost always included a de-identified subject ID, COVID-19 status, age in years and sex. A freely available public database, intended as a resource for researchers studying the immune response to SARS-CoV-2, is where the repertoires were released. Deeply sampled blood TCRbeta repertoires from subjects exposed to, actively infected with, or recovered from COVID-19 were included in the dataset.

The research as a whole found: The quantity of clinical and demographic metadata differed by source and by participant and was supplied without curation.

With regard to this clone: This receptor's antigen is unknown. Base qualities were left out, and no much larger clone turns up one base away.

TCRbeta CDR3 regions were amplified from genomic DNA by means of the immunoSEQ Assay, a bias-controlled multiplex PCR. Processing in the source paper ran as follows. Nucleated cell counts per sample were estimated from amplification of reference gene primers within the assay. Sequence reads were collapsed and filtered to measure the absolute abundance of every unique TCRbeta CDR3 rearrangement. For each sample, productive Simpson clonality was calculated as the square root of Simpson's diversity index across productive rearrangements. The immuneACCESS repertoire file appears here via TCRdb, limited to in-frame rearrangements. These files lack a portion of the clones; in checked studies, under half of the deficit traces to unresolved V genes, and the cause of the others is not known. V and J calls plus clone size are reproduced from that table; the DNA served to infer D and trimming. In all, the sample holds around 140,000 clones, and 65% to 90% of those were seen once. The top ten clones comprise about 7.5% of the sample.

V lost 5 bases and J lost 2 bases, and the count of bases not matched to a germline gene is 8. Taken from cysteine to phenylalanine, the CDR3 has 14 residues. Here the CDR3 DNA is all that survives: 42 bases in frame from base 1. For CDR1 and CDR2, the germline V gene lists SQVTM and ANQGSEA. Collaborating institutions collected whole blood in K2EDTA tubes following their own protocols. For TCRbeta analysis, collaborators shipped samples in one of three forms: frozen whole blood, isolated PBMCs, or DNA extracted from either of those sample types. The V and J genes are TRBV29-1 and TRBJ2-5; the junction holds 7 bases that match TRBD1. The sequenced sample was peripheral blood. This clonotype was sampled from a human donor in a cohort sampled during active COVID-19. This receptor carries the CDR3 CSVPGTELQETQYF. The DNA reads as follows: TGCAGCGTTCCCGGGACAGAACTACAAGAGACCCAGTACTTC.